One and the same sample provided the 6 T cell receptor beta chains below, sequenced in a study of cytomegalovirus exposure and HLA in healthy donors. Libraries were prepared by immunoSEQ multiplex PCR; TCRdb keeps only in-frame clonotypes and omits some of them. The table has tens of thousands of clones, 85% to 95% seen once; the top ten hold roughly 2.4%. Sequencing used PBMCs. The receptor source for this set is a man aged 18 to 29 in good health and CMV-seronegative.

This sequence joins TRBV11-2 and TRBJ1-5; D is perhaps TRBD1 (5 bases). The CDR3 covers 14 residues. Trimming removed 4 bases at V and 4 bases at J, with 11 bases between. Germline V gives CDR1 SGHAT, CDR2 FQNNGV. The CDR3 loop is CASSSTAENQPQHF. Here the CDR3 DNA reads TGTGCCAGCAGCTCGACAGCCGAAAATCAGCCCCAGCATTTT.

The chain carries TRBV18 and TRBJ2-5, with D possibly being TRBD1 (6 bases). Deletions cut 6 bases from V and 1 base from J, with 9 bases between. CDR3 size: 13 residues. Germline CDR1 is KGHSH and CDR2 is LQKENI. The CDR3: CASSQDSQETQYF. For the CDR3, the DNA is TGTGCCAGCTCCCAGGACAGCCAAGAGACCCAGTACTTC.

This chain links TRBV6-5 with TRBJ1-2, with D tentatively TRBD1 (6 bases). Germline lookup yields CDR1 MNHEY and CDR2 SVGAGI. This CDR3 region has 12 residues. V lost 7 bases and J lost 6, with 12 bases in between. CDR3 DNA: TGTGCCAGCACTAAAGGGACACATGGCTACACCTTC. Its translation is CASTKGTHGYTF.

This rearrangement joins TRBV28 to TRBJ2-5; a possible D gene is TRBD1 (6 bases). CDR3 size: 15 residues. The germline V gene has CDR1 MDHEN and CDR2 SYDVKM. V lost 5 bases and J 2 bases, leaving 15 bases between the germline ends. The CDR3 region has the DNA TGTGCCAGCAGTGGCCCAGGCAGGGGTCAAGAGACCCAGTACTTC. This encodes CASSGPGRGQETQYF.

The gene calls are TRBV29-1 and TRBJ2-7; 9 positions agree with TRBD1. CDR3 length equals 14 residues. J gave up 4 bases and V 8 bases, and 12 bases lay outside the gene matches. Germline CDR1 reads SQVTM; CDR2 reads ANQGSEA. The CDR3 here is CSLTGAGQGYEQYF. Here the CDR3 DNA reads TGCAGCCTCACAGGGGCGGGACAGGGTTACGAGCAGTACTTC.

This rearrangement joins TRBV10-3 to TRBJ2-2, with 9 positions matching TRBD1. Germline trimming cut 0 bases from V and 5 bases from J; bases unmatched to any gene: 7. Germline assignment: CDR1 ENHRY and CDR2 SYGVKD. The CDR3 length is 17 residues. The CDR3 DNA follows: TGTGCCATCAGTGAGTCTCTGGGACAGGGCGGAACCGGGGAGCTGTTTTTT. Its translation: CAISESLGQGGTGELFF.